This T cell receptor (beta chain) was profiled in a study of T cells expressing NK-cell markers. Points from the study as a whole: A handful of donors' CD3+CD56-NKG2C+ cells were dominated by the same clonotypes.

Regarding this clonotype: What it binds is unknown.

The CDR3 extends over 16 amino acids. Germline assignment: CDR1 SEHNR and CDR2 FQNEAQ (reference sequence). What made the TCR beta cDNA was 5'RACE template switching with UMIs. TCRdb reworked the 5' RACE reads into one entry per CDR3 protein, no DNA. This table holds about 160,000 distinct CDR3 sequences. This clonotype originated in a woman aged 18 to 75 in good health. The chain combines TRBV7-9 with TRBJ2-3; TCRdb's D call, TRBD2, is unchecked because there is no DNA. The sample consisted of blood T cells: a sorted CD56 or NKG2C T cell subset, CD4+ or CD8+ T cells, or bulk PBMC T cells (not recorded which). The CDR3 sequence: CASSFGSGSSTDTQYF.